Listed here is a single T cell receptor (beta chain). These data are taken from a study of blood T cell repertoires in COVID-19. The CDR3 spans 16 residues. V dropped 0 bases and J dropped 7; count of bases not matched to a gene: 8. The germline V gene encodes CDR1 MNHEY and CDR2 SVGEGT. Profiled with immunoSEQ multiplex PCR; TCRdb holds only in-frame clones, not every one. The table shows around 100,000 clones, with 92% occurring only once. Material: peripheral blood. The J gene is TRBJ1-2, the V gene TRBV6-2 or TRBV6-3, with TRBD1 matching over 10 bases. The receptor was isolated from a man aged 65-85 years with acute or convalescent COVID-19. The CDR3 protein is CASSYSRDRGSSGYTF. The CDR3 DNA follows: TGTGCCAGCAGTTACTCCCGGGACAGGGGATCTTCTGGCTACACCTTC.